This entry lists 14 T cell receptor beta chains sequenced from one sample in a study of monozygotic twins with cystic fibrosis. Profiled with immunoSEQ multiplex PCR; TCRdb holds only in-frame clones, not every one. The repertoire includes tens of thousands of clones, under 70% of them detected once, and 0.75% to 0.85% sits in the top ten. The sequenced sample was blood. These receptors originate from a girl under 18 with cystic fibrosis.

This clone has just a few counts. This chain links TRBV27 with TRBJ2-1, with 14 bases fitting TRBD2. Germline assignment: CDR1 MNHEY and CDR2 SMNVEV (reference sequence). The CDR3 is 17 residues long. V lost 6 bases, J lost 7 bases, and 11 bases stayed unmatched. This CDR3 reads CASRLWGGTSGRNEQFF. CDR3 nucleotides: TGTGCCAGCAGGCTATGGGGAGGGACTAGCGGGAGAAATGAGCAGTTCTTC.

The CDR3: CASHAGLAGVETQYF. CDR3 DNA: TGTGCCAGTCACGCGGGACTAGCGGGAGTGGAGACCCAGTACTTC. The chain couples TRBV5-4 to TRBJ2-5; TRBD2 aligns across 14 bases. The CDR3 totals 15 residues. V shed 8 bases and J 5 bases; nucleotides not matched to a gene: 8. CDR1 SGHNT and CDR2 YYREEE come from the germline V gene (reference sequence).

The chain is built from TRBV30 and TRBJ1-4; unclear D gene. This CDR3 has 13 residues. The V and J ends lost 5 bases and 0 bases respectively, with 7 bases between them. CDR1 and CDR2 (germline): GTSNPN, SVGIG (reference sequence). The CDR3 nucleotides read TGTGCCTGGTTGAGACCAACTAATGAAAAACTGTTTTTT. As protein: CAWLRPTNEKLFF.

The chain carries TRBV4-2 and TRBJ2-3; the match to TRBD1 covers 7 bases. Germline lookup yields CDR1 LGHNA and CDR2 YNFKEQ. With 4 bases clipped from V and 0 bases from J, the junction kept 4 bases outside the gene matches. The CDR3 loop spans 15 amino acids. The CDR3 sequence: CASSPRQGSTDTQYF. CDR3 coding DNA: TGTGCCAGCAGCCCCAGACAGGGTAGCACAGATACGCAGTATTTT.

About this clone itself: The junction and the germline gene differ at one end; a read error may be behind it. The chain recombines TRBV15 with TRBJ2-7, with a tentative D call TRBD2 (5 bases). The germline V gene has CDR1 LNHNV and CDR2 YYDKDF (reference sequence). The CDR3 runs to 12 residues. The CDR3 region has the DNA TGTGCCACCAGCAGAGATCGACTACCCCCTGCGTTC. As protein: CATSRDRLPPAF.

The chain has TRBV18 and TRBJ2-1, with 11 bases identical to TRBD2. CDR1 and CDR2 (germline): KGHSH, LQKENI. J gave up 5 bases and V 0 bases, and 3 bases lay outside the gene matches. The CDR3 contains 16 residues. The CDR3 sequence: CASSPPWTSGHNEQFF. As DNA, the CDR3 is TGTGCCAGCTCACCACCGTGGACTAGCGGGCACAATGAGCAGTTCTTC.

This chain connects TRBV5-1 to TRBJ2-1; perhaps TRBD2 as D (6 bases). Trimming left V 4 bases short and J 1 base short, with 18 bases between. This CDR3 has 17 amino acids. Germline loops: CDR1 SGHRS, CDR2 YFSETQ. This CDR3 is CASSLRRGANSYNEQFF. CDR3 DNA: TGCGCCAGCAGCCTAAGGCGGGGAGCCAATTCCTACAATGAGCAGTTCTTC.

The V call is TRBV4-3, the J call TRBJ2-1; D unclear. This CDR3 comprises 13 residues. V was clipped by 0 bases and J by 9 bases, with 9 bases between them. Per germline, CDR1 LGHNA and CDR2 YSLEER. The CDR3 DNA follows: TGCGCCAGCAGCCAAGATTTCCAGTCTGAGCAGTTCTTC. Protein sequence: CASSQDFQSEQFF.

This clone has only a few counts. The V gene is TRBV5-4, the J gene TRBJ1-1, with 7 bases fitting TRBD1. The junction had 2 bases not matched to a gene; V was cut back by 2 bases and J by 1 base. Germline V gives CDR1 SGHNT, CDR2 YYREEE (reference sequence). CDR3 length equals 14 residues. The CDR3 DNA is TGTGCCAGCAGCTTCAGGACAGGGAACACTGAAGCTTTCTTT. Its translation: CASSFRTGNTEAFF.

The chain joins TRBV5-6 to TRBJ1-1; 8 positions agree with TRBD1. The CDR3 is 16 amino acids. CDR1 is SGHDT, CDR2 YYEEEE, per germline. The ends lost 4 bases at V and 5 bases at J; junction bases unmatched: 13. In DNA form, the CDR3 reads TGTGCCAGCAGCCGTAATACAGGGGGGGTCGAGACTGAAGCTTTCTTT. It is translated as CASSRNTGGVETEAFF.

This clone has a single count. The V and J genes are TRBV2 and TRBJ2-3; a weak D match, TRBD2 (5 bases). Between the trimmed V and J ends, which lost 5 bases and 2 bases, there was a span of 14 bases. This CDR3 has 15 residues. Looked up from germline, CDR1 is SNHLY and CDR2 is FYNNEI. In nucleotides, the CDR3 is TGTGCCAGCAGTCGAGAGGGCGCGAACACAGATACGCAGTATTTT. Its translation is CASSREGANTDTQYF.

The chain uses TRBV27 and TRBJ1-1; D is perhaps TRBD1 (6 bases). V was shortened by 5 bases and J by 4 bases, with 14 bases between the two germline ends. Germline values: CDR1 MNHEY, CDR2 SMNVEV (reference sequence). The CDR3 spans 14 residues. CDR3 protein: CASSPHREGTEAFF. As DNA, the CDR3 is TGTGCCAGCAGTCCTCACAGGGAGGGCACTGAAGCTTTCTTT.

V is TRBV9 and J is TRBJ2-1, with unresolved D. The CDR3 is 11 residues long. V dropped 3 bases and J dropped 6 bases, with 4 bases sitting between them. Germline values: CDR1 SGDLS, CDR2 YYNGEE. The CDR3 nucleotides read TGTGCCAGCAGCGCCCGCAATGAGCAGTTCTTC. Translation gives CASSARNEQFF.

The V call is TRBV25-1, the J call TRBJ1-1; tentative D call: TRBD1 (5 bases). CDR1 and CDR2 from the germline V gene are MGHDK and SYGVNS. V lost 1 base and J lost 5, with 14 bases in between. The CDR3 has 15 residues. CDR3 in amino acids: CASSELRRGRTEAFF. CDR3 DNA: TGTGCCAGCAGTGAATTAAGGAGGGGCCGGACTGAAGCTTTCTTT.